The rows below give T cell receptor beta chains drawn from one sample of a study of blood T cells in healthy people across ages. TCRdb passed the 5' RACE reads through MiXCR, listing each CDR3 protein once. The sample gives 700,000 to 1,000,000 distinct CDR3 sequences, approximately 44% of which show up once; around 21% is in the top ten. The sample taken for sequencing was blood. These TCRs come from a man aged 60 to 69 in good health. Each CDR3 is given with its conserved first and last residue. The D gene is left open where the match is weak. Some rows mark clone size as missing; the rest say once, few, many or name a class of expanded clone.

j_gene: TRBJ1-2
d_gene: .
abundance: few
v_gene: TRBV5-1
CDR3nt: TGCGCCAGCAGCTTGGATCGAAGGGGTGCTGTTGGCTACACCTTC
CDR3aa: CASSLDRRGAVGYTF

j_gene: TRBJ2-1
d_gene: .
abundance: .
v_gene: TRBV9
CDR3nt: TGTGCCAGCAGCGTAGGAAACGAGGTTCAGTTCTTC
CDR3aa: CASSVGNEVQFF

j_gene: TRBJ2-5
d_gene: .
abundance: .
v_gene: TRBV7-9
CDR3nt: TGTGCCAGCAGCCCGGGTTGGGGGGGCGGAGAGACCCAGTACTTC
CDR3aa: CASSPGWGGGETQYF

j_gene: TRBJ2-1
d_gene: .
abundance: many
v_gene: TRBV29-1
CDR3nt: TGCAGCGTTGACGTACCACCCCCAGGATCATCCTACAATGAGCAGTTCTTC
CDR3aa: CSVDVPPPGSSYNEQFF

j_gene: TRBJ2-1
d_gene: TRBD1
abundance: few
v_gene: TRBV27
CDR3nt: TGTGCCAGCAGTCCAAGGGGGGACAGGGGTTACAATGAGCAGTTCTTC
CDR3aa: CASSPRGDRGYNEQFF

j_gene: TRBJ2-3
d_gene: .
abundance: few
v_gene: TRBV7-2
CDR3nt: TGTGCCAGCAGCCCGGTTGGCTCCCGCACAGATACGCAGTATTTT
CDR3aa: CASSPVGSRTDTQYF

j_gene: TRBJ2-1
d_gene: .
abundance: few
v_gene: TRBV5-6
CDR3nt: TGTGCCAGCAGCTTAGAGCCAGGGGCCAGCAATGAGCAGTTCTTC
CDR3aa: CASSLEPGASNEQFF

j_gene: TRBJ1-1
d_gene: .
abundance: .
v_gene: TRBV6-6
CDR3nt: TGTGCCAGCACTAGGGGCAGGGTTGGGGGTGAAGCTTTCTTT
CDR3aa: CASTRGRVGGEAFF

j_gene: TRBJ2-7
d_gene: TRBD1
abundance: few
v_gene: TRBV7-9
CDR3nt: TGTGCCAGCAGCTTATCCCGGGACAGGGGGGGTTACGAGCAGTACTTC
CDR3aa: CASSLSRDRGGYEQYF

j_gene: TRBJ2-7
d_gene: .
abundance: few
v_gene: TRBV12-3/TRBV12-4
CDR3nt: TGTGCCAGCAGTCGCCGCGCGTCCGAGCAGTACTTC
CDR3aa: CASSRRASEQYF

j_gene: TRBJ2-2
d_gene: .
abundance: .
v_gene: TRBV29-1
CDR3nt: TGCAGCGTCACCGTGTCAGGAACCAACACCGGGGAGCTGTTTTTT
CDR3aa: CSVTVSGTNTGELFF

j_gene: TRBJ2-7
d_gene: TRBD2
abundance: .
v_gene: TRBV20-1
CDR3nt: TGCAGTGCTAAGTTAGCGGGGAGGTACGAGCAGTACTTC
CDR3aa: CSAKLAGRYEQYF

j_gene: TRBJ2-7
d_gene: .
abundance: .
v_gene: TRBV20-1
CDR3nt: TGCAGTGCTAGGGTGCCGGGACCAACCTACGAGCAGTACTTC
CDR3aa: CSARVPGPTYEQYF

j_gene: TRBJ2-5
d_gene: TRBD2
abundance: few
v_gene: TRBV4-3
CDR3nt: TGCGCCAGCAGCCCGGGGATCTCGGGGAGGGGAGAGACCCAGTACTTC
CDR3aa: CASSPGISGRGETQYF

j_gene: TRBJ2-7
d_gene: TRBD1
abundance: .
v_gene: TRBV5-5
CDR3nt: TGTGCCAGCAGCTTGGCCGACAGGGACCCCTACGAGCAGTACTTC
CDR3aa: CASSLADRDPYEQYF

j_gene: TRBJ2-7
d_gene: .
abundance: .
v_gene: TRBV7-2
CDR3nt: TGTGCCAGCAGCCCATCCCACCGAATCGACGCCTACGAGCAGTACTTC
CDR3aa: CASSPSHRIDAYEQYF

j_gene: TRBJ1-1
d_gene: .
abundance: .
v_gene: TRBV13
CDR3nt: TGTGCCAGCAGTCGGGGTGGACGGAGGAACACTGAAGCTTTCTTT
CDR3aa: CASSRGGRRNTEAFF

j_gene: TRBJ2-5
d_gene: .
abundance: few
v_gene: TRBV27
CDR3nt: TGTGCCAGCAGTTTAGTCGGGAACAGGGTGGAGACCCAGTACTTC
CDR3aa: CASSLVGNRVETQYF

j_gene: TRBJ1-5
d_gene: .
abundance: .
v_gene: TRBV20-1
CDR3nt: TGCAGTGCTAGAGAGGGGGGGGCAAGCAATCAGCCCCAGCATTTT
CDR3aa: CSAREGGASNQPQHF

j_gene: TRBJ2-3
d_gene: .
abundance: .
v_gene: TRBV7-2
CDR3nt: TGTGCCAGCAGCTTAGGTCTAGTTTTAGGAGATACGCAGTATTTT
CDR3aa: CASSLGLVLGDTQYF

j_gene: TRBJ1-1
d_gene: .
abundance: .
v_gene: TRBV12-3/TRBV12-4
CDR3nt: TGTGCCAGCAGTTATGGTTGGACTGAAGCTTTCTTT
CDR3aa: CASSYGWTEAFF

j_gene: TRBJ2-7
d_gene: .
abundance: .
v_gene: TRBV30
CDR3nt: TGTGCCTGGAGTGGGACGATCTCCTACGAGCAGTACTTC
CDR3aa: CAWSGTISYEQYF

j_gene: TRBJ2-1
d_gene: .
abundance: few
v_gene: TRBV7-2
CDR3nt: TGTGCCAGCAGCTTACCGCAGTACAATGAGCAGTTCTTC
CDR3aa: CASSLPQYNEQFF

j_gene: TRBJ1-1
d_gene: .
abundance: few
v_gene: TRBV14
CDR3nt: TGTGCCAGCAGCCAAGGCCCAGGGTATGGGTACACTGAAGCTTTCTTT
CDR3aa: CASSQGPGYGYTEAFF

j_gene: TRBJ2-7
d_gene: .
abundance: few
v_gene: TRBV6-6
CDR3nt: TGTGCCAGCACCTTGTGGGCACAGACCTACGAGCAGTACTTC
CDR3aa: CASTLWAQTYEQYF

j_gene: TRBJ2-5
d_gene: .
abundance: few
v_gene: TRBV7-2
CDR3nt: TGTGCCAGCAGCTTATCCGTGACGGCACAAGAGACCCAGTACTTC
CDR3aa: CASSLSVTAQETQYF

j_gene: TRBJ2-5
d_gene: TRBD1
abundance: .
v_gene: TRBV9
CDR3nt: TGTGCCAGCAGCGTAGAGACAGGGGGGACCTACGATCAGTACTTC
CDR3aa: CASSVETGGTYDQYF

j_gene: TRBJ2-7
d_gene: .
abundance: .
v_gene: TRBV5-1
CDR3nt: TGCGCCAGCAGCTTGGAAGTTTCAGGGTCCGAGCAGTACTTC
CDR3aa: CASSLEVSGSEQYF

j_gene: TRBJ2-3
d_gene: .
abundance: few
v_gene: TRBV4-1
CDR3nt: TGCGCCAGCAGCCCCGGTGCTTTGACCACAGATACGCAGTATTTT
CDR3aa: CASSPGALTTDTQYF

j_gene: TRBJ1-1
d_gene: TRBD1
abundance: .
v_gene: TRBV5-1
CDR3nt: TGCGCCAGCAGCTTCCAAAACAGGGGTGCGGGAGGGAACACTGAAGCTTTCTTT
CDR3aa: CASSFQNRGAGGNTEAFF

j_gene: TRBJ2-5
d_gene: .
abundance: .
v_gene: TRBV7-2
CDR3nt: TGTGCCAGCAGCTTCTCCAACCAGTACCAAGAGACCCAGTACTTC
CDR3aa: CASSFSNQYQETQYF

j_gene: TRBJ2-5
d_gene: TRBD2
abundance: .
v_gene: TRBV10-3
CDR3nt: TGTGCCATCAGTGTCGGGACTAGTCGCGATGAGCAGTACTTC
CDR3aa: CAISVGTSRDEQYF

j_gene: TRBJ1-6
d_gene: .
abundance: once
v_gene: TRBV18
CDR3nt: TGTGCCAGCTCACCAGACCGAGATTCACCCCTCCACTTT
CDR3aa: CASSPDRDSPLHF

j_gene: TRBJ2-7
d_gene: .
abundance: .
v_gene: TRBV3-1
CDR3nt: TGTGCCAGCAGCCAAGGAGGGGCGCAGTACGAGCAGTACTTC
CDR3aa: CASSQGGAQYEQYF

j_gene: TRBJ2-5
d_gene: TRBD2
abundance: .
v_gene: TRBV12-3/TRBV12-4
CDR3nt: TGTGCCAGCAGTAGCGGGGGGGCCCGGGAGACCCAGTACTTC
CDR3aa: CASSSGGARETQYF

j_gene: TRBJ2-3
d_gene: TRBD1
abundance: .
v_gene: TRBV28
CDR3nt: TGTGCCAGCCAACGGGGACAGGACACAGATACGCAGTATTTT
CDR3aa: CASQRGQDTDTQYF

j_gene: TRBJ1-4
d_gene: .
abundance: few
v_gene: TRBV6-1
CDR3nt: TGTGCCAGCAGCCGAAAGGGTGAGAAGAATGAAAAACTGTTTTTT
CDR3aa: CASSRKGEKNEKLFF

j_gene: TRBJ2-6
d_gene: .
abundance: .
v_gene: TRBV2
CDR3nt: TGTGCCAGCATCGGATACACCTCTGGGGCCAACGTCCTGACTTTC
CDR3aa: CASIGYTSGANVLTF

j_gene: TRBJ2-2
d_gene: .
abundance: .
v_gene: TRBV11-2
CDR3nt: TGTGCCAGCAGCAGGACCCACACCGGGGAGCTGTTTTTT
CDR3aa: CASSRTHTGELFF

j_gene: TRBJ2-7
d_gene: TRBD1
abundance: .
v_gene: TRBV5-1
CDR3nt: TGCGCCAGCAGCTTGGCCGCGGGACAGGGTACCTACGAGCAGTACTTC
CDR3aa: CASSLAAGQGTYEQYF

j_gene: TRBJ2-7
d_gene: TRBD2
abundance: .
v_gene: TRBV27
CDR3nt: TGTGCCAGCAGTCGGAGCGGGGGCCACTCCTACAATGAGCAGTACTTC
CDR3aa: CASSRSGGHSYNEQYF

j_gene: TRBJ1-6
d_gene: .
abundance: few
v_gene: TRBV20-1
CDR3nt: TGCAGTGCTAGAGAGGGGGCCCTTAATTCACCCCTCCACTTT
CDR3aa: CSAREGALNSPLHF

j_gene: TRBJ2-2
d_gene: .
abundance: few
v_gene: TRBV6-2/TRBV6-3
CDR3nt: TGTGCCAGCAACCAACGTAGAAACAGGGGACTCACCGGGGAGCTGTTTTTT
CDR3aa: CASNQRRNRGLTGELFF

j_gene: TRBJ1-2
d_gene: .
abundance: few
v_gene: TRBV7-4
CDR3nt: TGTGCCAGCAGCGTATGGGGGCTGACTAACTATGGCTACACCTTC
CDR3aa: CASSVWGLTNYGYTF

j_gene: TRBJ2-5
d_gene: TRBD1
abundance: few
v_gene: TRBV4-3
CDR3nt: TGCGCCAGCGGACAGGGACGCCAAGAGACCCAGTACTTC
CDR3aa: CASGQGRQETQYF

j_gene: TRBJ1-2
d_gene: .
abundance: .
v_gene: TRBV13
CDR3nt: TGTGCCAGCAGCTTAGGCGGAACCGTGACTAACTATGGCTACACCTTC
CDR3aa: CASSLGGTVTNYGYTF

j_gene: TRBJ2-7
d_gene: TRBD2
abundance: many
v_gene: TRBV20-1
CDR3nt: TGCAGTGCTAGAGCGGGGGGACGCTCCTACGAGCAGTACTTC
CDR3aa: CSARAGGRSYEQYF

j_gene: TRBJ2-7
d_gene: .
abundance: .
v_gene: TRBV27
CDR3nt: TGTGCCAGCAGTTTTCGGCAGGGGTACAATGAGCAGTACTTC
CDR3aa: CASSFRQGYNEQYF

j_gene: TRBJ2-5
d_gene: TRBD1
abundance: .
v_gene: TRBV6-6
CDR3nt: TGTGCCAGCACCCGAGGGGGCGTAGAAGAGACCCAGTACTTC
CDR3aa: CASTRGGVEETQYF

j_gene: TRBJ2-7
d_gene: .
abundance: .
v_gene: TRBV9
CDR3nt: TGTGCCCCGACGGTACAGACGACTAGCTCCTACGAGCAGTACTTC
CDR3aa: CAPTVQTTSSYEQYF

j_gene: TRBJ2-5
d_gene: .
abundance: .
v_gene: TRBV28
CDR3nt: TGTGCCAGCAGCCCCGGGAGGACCCAGCGACAGGCCCAGTACTTC
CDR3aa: CASSPGRTQRQAQYF

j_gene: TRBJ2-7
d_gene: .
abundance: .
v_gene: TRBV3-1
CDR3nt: TGTGCCAGCAGCCGGATAAGCGGTTCCTACGAGCAGTACTTC
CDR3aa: CASSRISGSYEQYF

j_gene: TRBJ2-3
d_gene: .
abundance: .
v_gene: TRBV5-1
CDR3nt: TGCGCCAGCAGCTTGTGGACTCAAGTGGGCACAGATACGCAGTATTTT
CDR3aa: CASSLWTQVGTDTQYF

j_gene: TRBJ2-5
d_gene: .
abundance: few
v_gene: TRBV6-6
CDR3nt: TGTGCCAGCAGTTACTCGGCGGAAGGCCCGGAGACCCAGTACTTC
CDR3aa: CASSYSAEGPETQYF

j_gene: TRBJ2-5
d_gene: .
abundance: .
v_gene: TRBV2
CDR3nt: TGTGCCAGCGCCCCCATCCGGGGAGTGACCCAGTACTTC
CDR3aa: CASAPIRGVTQYF